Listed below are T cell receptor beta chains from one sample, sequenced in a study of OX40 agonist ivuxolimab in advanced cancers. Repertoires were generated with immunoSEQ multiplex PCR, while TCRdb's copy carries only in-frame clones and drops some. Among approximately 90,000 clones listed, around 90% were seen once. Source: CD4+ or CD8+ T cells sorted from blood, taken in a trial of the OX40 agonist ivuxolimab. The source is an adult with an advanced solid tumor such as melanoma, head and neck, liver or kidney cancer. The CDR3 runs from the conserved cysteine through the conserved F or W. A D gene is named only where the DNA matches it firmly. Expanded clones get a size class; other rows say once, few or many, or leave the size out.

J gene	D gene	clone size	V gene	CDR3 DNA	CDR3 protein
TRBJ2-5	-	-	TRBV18	TGTGCCAGCTCACCCCCAAGGGGAAGCAATCAAGAGACCCAGTACTTC	CASSPPRGSNQETQYF
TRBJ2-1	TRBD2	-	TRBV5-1	TGCGCCAGCAGCTTGGCCATAACGGGGGGGCCTTTAAATGAGCAGTTCTTC	CASSLAITGGPLNEQFF
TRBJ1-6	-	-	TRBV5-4	TGTGCCAGCAGCTTAGAGATTAATTCACCCCTCCACTTT	CASSLEINSPLHF
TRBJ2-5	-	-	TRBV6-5	TGTGCCAGCAGTTTTTCGGACGGGAAAGAGACCCAGTACTTC	CASSFSDGKETQYF
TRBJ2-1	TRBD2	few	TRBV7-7	TGTGCCAGCAGCTCCGGTAGCGGGGGAATTTACAATGAGCAGTTCTTC	CASSSGSGGIYNEQFF
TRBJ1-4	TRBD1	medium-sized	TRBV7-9	TGTGCCAGCACCAACACAGGGGGCGCTGAAAAACTGTTTTTT	CASTNTGGAEKLFF
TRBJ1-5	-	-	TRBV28	TGTGCCAGCTGGAGGTTCCGGGACACTAATCAGCCCCAGCATTTT	CASWRFRDTNQPQHF
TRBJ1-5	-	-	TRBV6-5	TGTGCCAGCAGTCGCTCCGGATCAGATCAGCCCCAGCATTTT	CASSRSGSDQPQHF
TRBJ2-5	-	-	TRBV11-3	TGTGCCAGCAGCTTAAGAAGTTGGGGGAAAGAGACCCAGTACTTC	CASSLRSWGKETQYF
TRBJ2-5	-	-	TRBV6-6	TGTGCCAGCAGAACAGGGTCGGGAGAGACCCAGTACTTC	CASRTGSGETQYF
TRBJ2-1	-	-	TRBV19	TGTGCCAGTAGTATAGGCGGGGGCAGGGACAATGAGCAGTTCTTC	CASSIGGGRDNEQFF
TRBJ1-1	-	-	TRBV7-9	TGTGCCAGCAGCTCCGGGGGTACGATAAACACTGAAGCTTTCTTT	CASSSGGTINTEAFF
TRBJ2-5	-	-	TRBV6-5	TGTGCCAGCAGTTACTCCGGAGTCCCACCCGAGACCCAGTACTTC	CASSYSGVPPETQYF
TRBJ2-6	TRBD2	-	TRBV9	TGTGCCAGCAGCGTAGCGGGAGGTGGGGCCAACGTCCTGACTTTC	CASSVAGGGANVLTF
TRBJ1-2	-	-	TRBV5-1	TGCGCCAGCAGCTCCGCGGGGGGTCCCTATGGCTACACCTTC	CASSSAGGPYGYTF
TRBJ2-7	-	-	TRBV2	TGTGCCAGCAGTGTGGAAGAGTGGCGCGAGCAGTACTTC	CASSVEEWREQYF
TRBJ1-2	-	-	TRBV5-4	TGTGCCAGCAGCTTGTCAGGGGTTAACTATGGCTACACCTTC	CASSLSGVNYGYTF
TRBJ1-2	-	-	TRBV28	TGTGCCAGCAGGGGGAATTCGTTGGGCTACACCTTC	CASRGNSLGYTF
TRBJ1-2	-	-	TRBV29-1	TGCAGCGTTCCTGAACAGGGTAACTATGGCTACACCTTC	CSVPEQGNYGYTF
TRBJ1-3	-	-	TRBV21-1	TGTGCCAGCAGCACCGGGACAGGGGGAAAGGGGCCTGGAAACACCATATATTTT	CASSTGTGGKGPGNTIYF
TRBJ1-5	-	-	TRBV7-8	TGTGCCAGCAGCCAATCACAGCGGGGCAATCAGCCCCAGCATTTT	CASSQSQRGNQPQHF
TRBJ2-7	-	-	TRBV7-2	TGTGCCAGCAGAGATTGGGGGGCCGGGGACGAGCAGTACTTC	CASRDWGAGDEQYF
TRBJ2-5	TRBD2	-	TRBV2	TGTGCCAGCAGACCGGGAAGCGGGGAACAAGAGACCCAGTACTTC	CASRPGSGEQETQYF
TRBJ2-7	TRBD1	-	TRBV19	TGTGCCAGTAGTATCGGGACAGGGGTTGGGGAGCAGTACTTC	CASSIGTGVGEQYF
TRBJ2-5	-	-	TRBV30	TGTGCCTGGAGTGTTTCGAAAGAGACCCAGTACTTC	CAWSVSKETQYF
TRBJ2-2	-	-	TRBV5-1	TGCGCCAGCAGCTTGGTAGTTGTGCGGGGGCAGGCCGGGGAGCTGTTTTTT	CASSLVVVRGQAGELFF
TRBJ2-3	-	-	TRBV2	TGTGCCAGCAGCCAGCGGGGGGACAGGGATACGCAGTATTTT	CASSQRGDRDTQYF
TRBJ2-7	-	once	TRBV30	TGTGCCTGGGACCTCGGGCCCTACGAGCAGTACTTC	CAWDLGPYEQYF
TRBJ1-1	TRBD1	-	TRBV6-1	TGTGCCAGCAGTGGCATAATACAGGGGGATAGAGCTTTCTTT	CASSGIIQGDRAFF
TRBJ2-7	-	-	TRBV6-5	TGTGCCAGCAGTTCCACGTCAGGGGAGGGAGGCTACGAGCAGTACTTC	CASSSTSGEGGYEQYF
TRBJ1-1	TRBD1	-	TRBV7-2	TGTGCCAGCAGCTTAGCCCGACAGGGGGCTGAAGCTTTCTTT	CASSLARQGAEAFF
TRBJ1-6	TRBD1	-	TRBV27	TGTGCCAGCAGTGCCCGGACAGGGAGGAATTCACCCCTCCACTTT	CASSARTGRNSPLHF
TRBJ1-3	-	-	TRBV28	TGTGCCAGCAGAACGGGCCAGGGCCCTAAACTGAGCTCTGGAAACACCATATATTTT	CASRTGQGPKLSSGNTIYF
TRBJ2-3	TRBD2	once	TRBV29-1	TGCAGCGTTCGGGAGGGGGGAGCAGATACGCAGTATTTT	CSVREGGADTQYF
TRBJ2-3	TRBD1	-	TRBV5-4	TGTGCCAGCACAGGAACAGGGGTAGATACGCAGTATTTT	CASTGTGVDTQYF
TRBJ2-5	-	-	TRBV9	TGTGCCAGCAGCCCCATGGAGGGGGGAGGGGAGACCCAGTACTTC	CASSPMEGGGETQYF
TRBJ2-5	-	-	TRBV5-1	TGCGCCAGCAGCTTGGCCTGGGTCCCCTGGGTGGAAGAGACCCAGTACTTC	CASSLAWVPWVEETQYF
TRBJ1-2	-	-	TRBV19	TGTGCCAGTATGGCGGCTAACTATGGCTACACCTTC	CASMAANYGYTF
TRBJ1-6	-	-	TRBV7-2	TGTGCCAGCAGCTTAGTGGGGCGTCAGGGGAATTCACCCCTCCACTTT	CASSLVGRQGNSPLHF
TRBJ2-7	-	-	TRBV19	TGTGCCAGTAGTATTGTAGGGCCCCTCATCAACGAGCAGTACTTC	CASSIVGPLINEQYF
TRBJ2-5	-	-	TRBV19	TGTGCCAGTAGTCCCCGGGGCCCGTACCAAGAGACCCAGTACTTC	CASSPRGPYQETQYF